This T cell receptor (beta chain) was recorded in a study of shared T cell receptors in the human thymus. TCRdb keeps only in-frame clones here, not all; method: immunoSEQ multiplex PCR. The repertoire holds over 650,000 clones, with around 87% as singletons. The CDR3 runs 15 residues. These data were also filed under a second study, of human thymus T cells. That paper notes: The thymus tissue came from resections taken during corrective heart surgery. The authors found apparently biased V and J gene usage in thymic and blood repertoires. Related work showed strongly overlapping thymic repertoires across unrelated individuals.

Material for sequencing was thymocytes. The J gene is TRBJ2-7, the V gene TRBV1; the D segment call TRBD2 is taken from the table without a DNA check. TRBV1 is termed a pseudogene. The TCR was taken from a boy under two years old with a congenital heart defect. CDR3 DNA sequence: TGCACCAGCAGCAAGACCACTAGCGGGAGCTACGAGCAGTACTTC. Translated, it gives CTSSKTTSGSYEQYF.